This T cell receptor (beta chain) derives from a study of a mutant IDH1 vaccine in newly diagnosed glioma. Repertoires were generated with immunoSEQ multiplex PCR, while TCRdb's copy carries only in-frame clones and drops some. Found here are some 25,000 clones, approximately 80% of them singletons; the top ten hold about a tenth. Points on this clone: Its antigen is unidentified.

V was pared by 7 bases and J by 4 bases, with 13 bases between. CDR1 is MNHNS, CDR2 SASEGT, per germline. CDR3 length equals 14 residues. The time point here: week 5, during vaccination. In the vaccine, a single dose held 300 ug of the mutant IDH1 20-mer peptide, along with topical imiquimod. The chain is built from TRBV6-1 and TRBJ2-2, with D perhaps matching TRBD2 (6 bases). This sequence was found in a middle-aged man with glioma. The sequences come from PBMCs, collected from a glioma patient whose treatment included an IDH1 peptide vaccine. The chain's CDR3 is CASIGRSGTGELFF. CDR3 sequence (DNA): TGTGCCAGCATTGGGAGGTCGGGCACCGGGGAGCTGTTTTTT.